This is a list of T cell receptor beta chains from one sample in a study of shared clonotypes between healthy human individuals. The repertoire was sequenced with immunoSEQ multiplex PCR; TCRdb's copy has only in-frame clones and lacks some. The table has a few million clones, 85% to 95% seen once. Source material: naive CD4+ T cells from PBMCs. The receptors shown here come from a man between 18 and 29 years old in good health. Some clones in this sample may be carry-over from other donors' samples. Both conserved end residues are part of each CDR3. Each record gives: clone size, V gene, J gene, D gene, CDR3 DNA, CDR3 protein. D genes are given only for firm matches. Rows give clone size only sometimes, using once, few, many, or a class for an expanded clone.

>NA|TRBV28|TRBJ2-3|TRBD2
TGTGCCAGCACTGGCGGGAGGGACGGAGATACGCAGTATTTT
CASTGGRDGDTQYF
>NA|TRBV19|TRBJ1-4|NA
TGTGCCAGTAGTACCTCAGGTCTTCCTAATGAAAAACTGTTTTTT
CASSTSGLPNEKLFF
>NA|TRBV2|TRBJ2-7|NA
TGTGCCAGCAAGGGAACAGACTTATACGAGCAGTACTTC
CASKGTDLYEQYF
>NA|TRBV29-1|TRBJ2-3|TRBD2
TGCAGCGTTGAAAGGGGGACTAGCGGGGGAGATACGCAGTATTTT
CSVERGTSGGDTQYF
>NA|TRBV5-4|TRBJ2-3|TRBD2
TGTGCCAGCAGCTTGGAGGTTAGCGGGAGGGGCACAGATACGCAGTATTTT
CASSLEVSGRGTDTQYF
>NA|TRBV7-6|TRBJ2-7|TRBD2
TGTGCCAGCAGCTTAGGAGGGACTAGTGTCGAAGAGCAGTACTTC
CASSLGGTSVEEQYF
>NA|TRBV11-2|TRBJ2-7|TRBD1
TGTGCCAGCAGCCCGGCCAGGGGGTTCCACGAGCAGTACTTC
CASSPARGFHEQYF
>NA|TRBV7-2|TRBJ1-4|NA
TGTGCCAGCAGCGCCCTGGTGGGGAGGCCTAATGAAAAACTGTTTTTT
CASSALVGRPNEKLFF
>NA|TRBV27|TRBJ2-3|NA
TGTGCCAGCAGTTCGCTAGGACTGCATATGACAGATACGCAGTATTTT
CASSSLGLHMTDTQYF
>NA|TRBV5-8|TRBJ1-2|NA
TGTGCCAGCAGCTTGGTCGGGACCCTCGGGAACTATGGCTACACCTTC
CASSLVGTLGNYGYTF
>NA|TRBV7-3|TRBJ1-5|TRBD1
TGTGCCAGCAGCTGGGACAGGGATCAGCCCCAGCATTTT
CASSWDRDQPQHF
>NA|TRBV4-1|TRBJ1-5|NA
TGCGCCAGCAGCCTGGACTCCAATAGCAATCAGCCCCAGCATTTT
CASSLDSNSNQPQHF
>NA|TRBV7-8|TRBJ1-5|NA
TGTGCCAGCAGCTTAGGAGTCAATCAGCCCCAGCATTTT
CASSLGVNQPQHF
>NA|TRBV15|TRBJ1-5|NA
TGTGCCACCAGCAGAGCACAGGGTTGGCAGCCCCAGCATTTT
CATSRAQGWQPQHF
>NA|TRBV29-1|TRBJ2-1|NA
TGCAGCGTGGTCCGGGACCGGGGGACCCATGAGCAGTTCTTC
CSVVRDRGTHEQFF
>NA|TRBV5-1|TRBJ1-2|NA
TGCGCCAGCAGCTTGGAAACAGGAACTAACTATGGCTACACCTTC
CASSLETGTNYGYTF
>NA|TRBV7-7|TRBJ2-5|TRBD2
TGTGCCAGCAGCCTGGGACTAGCGGGAGGGAGAGAGCAGACCCAGTACTTC
CASSLGLAGGREQTQYF
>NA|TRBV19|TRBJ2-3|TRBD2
TGTGCCAGTACCCAACGCTGGACTAGCGGGAGTTTAGATACGCAGTATTTT
CASTQRWTSGSLDTQYF
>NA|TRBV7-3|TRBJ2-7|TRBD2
TGTGCCAGCAGCCTCCTCAAGACTAGCGGAGCATCGGGCGAGCAGTACTTC
CASSLLKTSGASGEQYF
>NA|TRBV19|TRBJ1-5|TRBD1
TGTGCCAGTAGTATAGGACAGGGGGATGGGCCCCAGCATTTT
CASSIGQGDGPQHF
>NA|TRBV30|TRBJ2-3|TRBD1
TGTGCCTGGAGTCGGGACAGGGTAAATACGCAGTATTTT
CAWSRDRVNTQYF
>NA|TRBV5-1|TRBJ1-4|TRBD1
TGCGCCAGCAGCTGGGGACAGGGGTATAATGAAAAACTGTTTTTT
CASSWGQGYNEKLFF
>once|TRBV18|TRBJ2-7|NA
TGTGCCAGCTCACCACCCACCAGGGTCTCTTCCGAGCAGTACTTC
CASSPPTRVSSEQYF
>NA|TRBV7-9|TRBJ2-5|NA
TGTGCCAGCAGCTTAGGGGCGGGTTTCCAAGAGACCCAGTACTTC
CASSLGAGFQETQYF
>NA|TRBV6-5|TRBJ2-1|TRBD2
TGTGCCAGCAGTTGGGGGGGCAATGAGCAGTTCTTC
CASSWGGNEQFF
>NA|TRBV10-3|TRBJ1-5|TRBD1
TGTGCCTCCAGGGCTGACAGGGGACAGCCCCAGCATTTT
CASRADRGQPQHF
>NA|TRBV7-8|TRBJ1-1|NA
TGTGCCAGCAGCTTTCTACAGGGCACCGACACTGAAGCTTTCTTT
CASSFLQGTDTEAFF
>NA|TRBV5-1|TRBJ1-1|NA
TGCGCCAGCAGCTTCGAGTGGGGCCGGGGTGAAGCTTTCTTT
CASSFEWGRGEAFF
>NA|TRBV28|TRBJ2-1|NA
TGTGCCAGCAGTTTCCGAGGTGAGCAGTTCTTC
CASSFRGEQFF
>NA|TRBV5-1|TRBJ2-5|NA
TGCGCCAGCAGCTTGGGACAGGTCGAGACCCAGTACTTC
CASSLGQVETQYF
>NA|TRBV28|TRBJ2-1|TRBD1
TGTGCCAGCAGTTTATTTTTTGGACAGGGGGCAAATGAGCAGTTCTTC
CASSLFFGQGANEQFF
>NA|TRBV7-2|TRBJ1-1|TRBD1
TGTGCCAGCAGCTTAGGGACAGGACGGAACACTGAAGCTTTCTTT
CASSLGTGRNTEAFF
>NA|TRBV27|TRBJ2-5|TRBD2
TGTGCCAGCAGTTCCCCGTCTAGCGGGAGAGAGACCCAGTACTTC
CASSSPSSGRETQYF
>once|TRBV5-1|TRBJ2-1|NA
TGCGCCAGCAGCAGGGACTGGACAGGAGGTGAGCAGTTCTTC
CASSRDWTGGEQFF
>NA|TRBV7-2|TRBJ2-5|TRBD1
TGTGCCAGCACTCAGCGGACAGGCCCAGAGACCCAGTACTTC
CASTQRTGPETQYF
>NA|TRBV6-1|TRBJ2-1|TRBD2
TGTGCCAGCAGTTTGGGACTAGCGACCTATGAGCAGTTCTTC
CASSLGLATYEQFF
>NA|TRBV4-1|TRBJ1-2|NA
TGCGCCAGCAGCCAAGATAGACGACTTGAGGTCGGGGGGTATGGCTACACCTTC
CASSQDRRLEVGGYGYTF
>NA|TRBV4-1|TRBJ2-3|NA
TGCGCCAGCAGCCGGCCGGGACTTTTTATCCGCACAGATACGCAGTATTTT
CASSRPGLFIRTDTQYF
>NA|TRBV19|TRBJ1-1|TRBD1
TGTGCCAGTAGTATAGCCGGGAACAGGGGGCGTACTGAAGCTTTCTTT
CASSIAGNRGRTEAFF
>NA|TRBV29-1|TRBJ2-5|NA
TGCAGCGTGGGGGGAAGGGCCCAAGAGACCCAGTACTTC
CSVGGRAQETQYF
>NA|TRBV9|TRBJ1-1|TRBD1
TGTGCCAGCAGTGCTAATGAAGGGACAGGAGGAGCTGAAGCTTTCTTT
CASSANEGTGGAEAFF
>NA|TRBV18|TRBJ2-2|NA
TGTGCCAGCTCACCCCCGAGCGTCACCGGGGAGCTGTTTTTT
CASSPPSVTGELFF
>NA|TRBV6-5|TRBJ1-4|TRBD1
TGTGCCAGCAGACGGACAGGGGGAGCAAAACTGTTTTTT
CASRRTGGAKLFF
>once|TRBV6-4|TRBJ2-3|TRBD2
TGTGCCAGCAGTGACTCAGCGGGAGGGGGACTAGATACGCAGTATTTT
CASSDSAGGGLDTQYF
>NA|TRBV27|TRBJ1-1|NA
TGTGCCAGCAGCTCACCCAGATTTGGGGGCATCACTGAAGCTTTCTTT
CASSSPRFGGITEAFF
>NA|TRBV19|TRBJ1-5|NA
TGTGCCAGTAGTATTAGGGACCGCCCTTGGGATCGGCAGCCCCAGCATTTT
CASSIRDRPWDRQPQHF
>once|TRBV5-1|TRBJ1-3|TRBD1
TGCGCCAGCAGCCCTGGGACAGCTAACGGAAACACCATATATTTT
CASSPGTANGNTIYF
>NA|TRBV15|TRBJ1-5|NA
TGTGCCACCAGCGACCAGGGACTTCGTCGGGATCAGCCCCAGCATTTT
CATSDQGLRRDQPQHF